This T cell receptor beta chain was captured by sequencing in a study of blood T cell repertoires in COVID-19. Study at large: From the United States, Italy and Spain came samples of acute and convalescent COVID-19. PBMCs, B-cell-depleted T cells, or T cells were the source of the cDNA or gDNA that made up the material.

Original data processing: For nucleated cells, counts were estimated from reference gene primer amplification. Some clones are missing from TCRdb's copy, which holds only in-frame ones; the method was immunoSEQ multiplex PCR. D and trimming come from the DNA, and the V and J calls and clone size come from that table. The sample lists over 85,000 clones; more than 85% were seen once. The CDR3 consists of 16 residues. V shed 4 bases and J 0 bases; nucleotides not matched to a gene: 6. Per germline, CDR1 SGHDT and CDR2 YYEEEE. This TCR was recovered from a man aged 18 to 30 with acute or convalescent COVID-19. Input material: peripheral blood. The rearrangement joins TRBV5-6 to TRBJ2-2, with 7 bases aligning to TRBD1. The CDR3 region is CASSMKGGPNTGELFF. The CDR3, as DNA: TGTGCCAGCAGCATGAAAGGGGGCCCGAACACCGGGGAGCTGTTTTTT.